The 15 T cell receptor beta chains in this list originate from one sample, sequenced in a study of shared clonotypes between healthy human individuals (dated by TCRdb to about 2020). Libraries were constructed by the immunoSEQ multiplex PCR assay. The source is immuneACCESS, and TCRdb retained only in-frame sequences with V and J called. Part of the clones is not carried over; for the studies checked, unresolved V genes explain less than half of this, and the remainder is unexplained. Across this sample there are around 500,000 clones, with approximately 82% seen only once. The ten largest account for 12% of the sample. The sample was PBMCs. These receptors all come from a woman between 35 and 50 years old in good health. Some clones in this sample may be carry-over from other donors' samples.

This clone was picked up one time. J is TRBJ2-3 and V is TRBV14, with D unclear. V lost 0 bases and J lost 5, with 6 bases in between. CDR1 is SGHDN, CDR2 FVKESK, per germline. The CDR3 is made up of 13 amino acids. The DNA for the CDR3 is TGTGCCAGCAGCCAAGATTTATTAGATACGCAGTATTTT. It is translated as CASSQDLLDTQYF.

This clone was observed a single time. The gene calls are TRBV13 and TRBJ2-7; no clear D. Germline lookup yields CDR1 PRHDT and CDR2 FYEKMQ (reference sequence). This CDR3 region has 14 residues. Trimming removed 0 bases at V and 0 bases at J, with 6 bases between. CDR3 nucleotide sequence: TGTGCCAGCAGCTTAGGTCACCTCTCCTACGAGCAGTACTTC. Translating gives CASSLGHLSYEQYF.

The chain carries TRBV28 and TRBJ1-4; D is ambiguous. The CDR3 is made up of 12 amino acids. Germline V gene data show CDR1 as MDHEN and CDR2 as SYDVKM. V was pared by 4 bases and J by 8 bases, with 8 bases between. CDR3: CASSWLGEKLFF. The DNA of the CDR3 is TGTGCCAGCAGTTGGCTGGGAGAAAAACTGTTTTTT.

This chain uses TRBV5-1 with TRBJ2-5; possibly TRBD1 for D (6 bases). Looked up from germline, CDR1 is SGHRS and CDR2 is YFSETQ. The length of the CDR3 is 14 residues. Trimming pared 0 bases from V and 3 bases from J, leaving 9 bases between. The CDR3 sequence is CASSLGQEKETQYF. Here the CDR3 DNA reads TGCGCCAGCAGCTTGGGACAGGAGAAAGAGACCCAGTACTTC. The whole variable domain, filled in from reference TRBV5-1 and TRBJ2-5, reads KAGVTQTPRYLIKTRGQQVTLSCSPISGHRSVSWYQQTPGQGLQFLFEYFSETQRNKGNFPGRFSGRQFSNSRSEMNVSTLELGDSALYLCASSLGQEKETQYFGPGTRLLVL.

This clone has just one count. The genes are TRBV7-9 and TRBJ1-4; tentatively, D is TRBD1 (6 bases). Germline V gene lookup returns CDR1 SEHNR and CDR2 FQNEAQ (reference sequence). V was clipped by 4 bases and J by 0 bases, with 15 bases between them. This CDR3 region has 17 residues. Here the CDR3 reads CASSYSGAPSTNEKLFF. CDR3 in DNA: TGTGCCAGCAGCTATTCGGGGGCCCCATCAACTAATGAAAAACTGTTTTTT.

The rearrangement joins TRBV10-2 to TRBJ2-2; 8 nucleotides line up with TRBD2. The germline CDR1 and CDR2 sequences are WSHSY and SAAADI. The CDR3 is 16 amino acids. Unmatched junction bases numbered 11, after V lost 7 bases and J lost 4 bases. The CDR3 here is CASMGLLREVTGELFF. The CDR3 DNA reads as TGCGCCAGCATGGGTCTTCTGCGGGAGGTCACCGGGGAGCTGTTTTTT.

The chain recombines TRBV18 with TRBJ2-1; D might be TRBD1 (6 bases). Trimming removed 1 base at V and 2 bases at J, with 12 bases between. From germline, CDR1 is KGHSH and CDR2 LQKENI. This CDR3 region has 16 residues. The CDR3 here is CASSPRLQGAYNEQFF. CDR3 sequence (DNA): TGTGCCAGCTCACCACGGCTACAGGGAGCCTACAATGAGCAGTTCTTC. Using reference TRBV18 and TRBJ2-1 for the parts outside the CDR3, the full variable domain is NAGVMQNPRHLVRRRGQEARLRCSPMKGHSHVYWYRQLPEEGLKFMVYLQKENIIDESGMPKERFSAEFPKEGPSILRIQQVVRGDSAAYFCASSPRLQGAYNEQFFGPGTRLTVL.

This chain uses TRBV28 with TRBJ2-7, with D possibly TRBD2 on 6 matching bases. Germline CDR1 MDHEN, CDR2 SYDVKM. The CDR3 runs to 15 residues. With 6 bases removed from V and 5 bases from J, the gap between germline ends came to 20 bases. This chain's CDR3 is CASSSGVPRRDEQYF. The CDR3 nucleotides read TGTGCCAGCAGCTCCGGAGTTCCCAGGAGGGACGAGCAGTACTTC.

The chain recombines TRBV5-4 with TRBJ2-6; TRBD1 might be the D (5 bases). Trimming shortened V by 2 bases and J by 1 base, and 13 bases separated the two germline ends. CDR3 length equals 17 residues. Germline V gives CDR1 SGHNT, CDR2 YYREEE (reference sequence). CDR3 sequence reads: CASSFYRIRSGANVLTF. In nucleotides, the CDR3 is TGTGCCAGCAGCTTTTACAGGATCAGATCTGGGGCCAACGTCCTGACTTTC.

This clone occurred a few times. The chain carries TRBV29-1 and TRBJ2-7; unclear D gene. Germline CDR1 is SQVTM and CDR2 is ANQGSEA. This CDR3 is built from 13 residues. Between the trimmed V and J ends, which lost 2 bases and 2 bases, there was a span of 10 bases. CDR3 amino acids: CSVERSGTYEQYF. The CDR3 nucleotides are TGCAGCGTTGAAAGGAGTGGGACCTACGAGCAGTACTTC.

The V and J genes are TRBV7-2 and TRBJ2-5, with TRBD2 matching over 9 bases. Unmatched junction bases numbered 6, after V lost 5 bases and J lost 5 bases. The CDR3 sequence is 14 residues long. Germline V gene sequence: CDR1 SGHTA, CDR2 FQGNSA. DNA for the CDR3: TGTGCCAGCAGCCGCCAGGCGGGAGGGGAGACCCAGTACTTC. This sequence encodes CASSRQAGGETQYF.

As for this clone: Sequence at one end of the junction differs from germline and may be a read error. This sequence joins TRBV7-2 and TRBJ1-1; perhaps TRBD1 as D (5 bases). Per the germline V gene, CDR1 is SGHTA and CDR2 is FQGNSA. This CDR3 is 13 amino acids long. The DNA of the CDR3 is TGTGCCAGCAGCTTGACAGAGAACACTGAAGCTTCCTTT. Its protein product is CASSLTENTEASF.

The count of this clone is one. The CDR3 is CASSATGGVYEQYF. CDR3 nucleotide sequence: TGCGCCAGCAGCGCCACAGGGGGCGTTTACGAGCAGTACTTC. This chain connects TRBV5-1 to TRBJ2-7; 9 bases map to TRBD1. The junction had 6 bases not matched to a gene; V was cut back by 4 bases and J by 4 bases. The CDR3 covers 14 residues. Germline V gives CDR1 SGHRS, CDR2 YFSETQ.

The genes are TRBV15 and TRBJ1-5; D is perhaps TRBD1 (6 bases). With 5 bases removed from V and 6 bases from J, the gap between germline ends came to 17 bases. The CDR3 has 15 amino acids. CDR1 LNHNV and CDR2 YYDKDF come from the germline V gene (reference sequence). CDR3 region: CATSEMIQGFQPQHF. The DNA of the CDR3 is TGTGCCACCAGCGAGATGATACAGGGTTTTCAGCCCCAGCATTTT.

As DNA, the CDR3 is TGCGCCAGCAGCCCACAGGGACCCTACGAGCAGTACTTC. Protein product: CASSPQGPYEQYF. V and J are TRBV4-1 and TRBJ2-7; perhaps TRBD1 as D (6 bases). CDR1 MGHRA and CDR2 YSYEKL come from the germline V gene. V lost 4 bases and J 2 bases, leaving 9 bases between the germline ends. This CDR3 is 13 amino acids long.